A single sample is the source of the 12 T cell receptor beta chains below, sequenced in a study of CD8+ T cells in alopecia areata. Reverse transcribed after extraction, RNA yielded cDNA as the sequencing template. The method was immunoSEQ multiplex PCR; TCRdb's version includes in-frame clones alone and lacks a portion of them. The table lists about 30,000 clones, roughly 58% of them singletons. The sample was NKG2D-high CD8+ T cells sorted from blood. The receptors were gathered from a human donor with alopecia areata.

The CDR3 DNA follows: TGTGCCAGCAGCCCACACAGGGGCCCCTACGAGCAGTACTTC. Translated, it gives CASSPHRGPYEQYF. The rearrangement links TRBV13 to TRBJ2-7; 7 bases align to TRBD1. This CDR3 spans 14 amino acids. Trimming cost V 5 bases and J 2 bases; bases outside gene matches: 6. Germline V gene data show CDR1 as PRHDT and CDR2 as FYEKMQ (reference sequence). Complete variable domain (other parts from reference TRBV13 and TRBJ2-7): AAGVIQSPRHLIKEKRETATLKCYPIPRHDTVYWYQQGPGQDPQFLISFYEKMQSDKGSIPDRFSAQQFSDYHSELNMSSLELGDSALYFCASSPHRGPYEQYFGPGTRLTVT.

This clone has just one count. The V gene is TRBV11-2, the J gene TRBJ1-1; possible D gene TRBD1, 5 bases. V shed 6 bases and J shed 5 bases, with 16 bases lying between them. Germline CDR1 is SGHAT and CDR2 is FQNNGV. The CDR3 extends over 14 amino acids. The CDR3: CASRLGLGRTEAFF. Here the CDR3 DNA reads TGTGCCAGCAGGTTGGGACTGGGTCGTACTGAAGCTTTCTTT.

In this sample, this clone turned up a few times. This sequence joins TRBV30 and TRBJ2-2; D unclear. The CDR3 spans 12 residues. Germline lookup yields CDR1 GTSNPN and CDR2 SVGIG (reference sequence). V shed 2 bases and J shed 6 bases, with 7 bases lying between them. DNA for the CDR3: TGTGCCTGGAGTTATGGCGCCGGGGAGCTGTTTTTT. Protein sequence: CAWSYGAGELFF.

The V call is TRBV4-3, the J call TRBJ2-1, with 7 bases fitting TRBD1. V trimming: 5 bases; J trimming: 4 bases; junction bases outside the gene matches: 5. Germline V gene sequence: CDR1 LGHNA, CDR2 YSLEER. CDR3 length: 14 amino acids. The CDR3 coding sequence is TGCGCCAGCAGCTATGGGACAGCATACAATGAGCAGTTCTTC. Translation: CASSYGTAYNEQFF.

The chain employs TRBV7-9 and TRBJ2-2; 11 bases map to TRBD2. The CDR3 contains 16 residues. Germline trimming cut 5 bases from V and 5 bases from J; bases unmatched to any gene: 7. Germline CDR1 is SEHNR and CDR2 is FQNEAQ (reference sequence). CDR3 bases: TGTGCCAGCAGCACGACTAGACTAGCGGGGACCGGGGAGCTGTTTTTT. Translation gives CASSTTRLAGTGELFF.

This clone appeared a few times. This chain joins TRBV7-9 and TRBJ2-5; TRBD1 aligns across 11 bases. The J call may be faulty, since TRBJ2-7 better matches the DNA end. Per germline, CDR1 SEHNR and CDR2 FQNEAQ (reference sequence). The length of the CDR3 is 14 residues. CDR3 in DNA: TGTGCCAGCAGCCTGGACAGGGGGCTTTACGAGCAGTACTTC. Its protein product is CASSLDRGLYEQYF.

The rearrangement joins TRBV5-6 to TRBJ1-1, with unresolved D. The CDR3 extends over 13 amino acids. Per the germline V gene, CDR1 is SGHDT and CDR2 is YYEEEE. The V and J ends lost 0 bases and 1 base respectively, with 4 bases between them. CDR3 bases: TGTGCCAGCAGCTTGGCCGGGAACACTGAAGCTTTCTTT. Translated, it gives CASSLAGNTEAFF. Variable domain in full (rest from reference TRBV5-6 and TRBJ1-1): DAGVTQSPTHLIKTRGQQVTLRCSPKSGHDTVSWYQQALGQGPQFIFQYYEEEERQRGNFPDRFSGHQFPNYSSELNVNALLLGDSALYLCASSLAGNTEAFFGQGTRLTVV.

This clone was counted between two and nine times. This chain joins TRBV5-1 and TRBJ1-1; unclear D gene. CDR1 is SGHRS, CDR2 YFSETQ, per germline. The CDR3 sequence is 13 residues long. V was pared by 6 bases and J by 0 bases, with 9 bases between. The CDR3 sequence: CASTDTMNTEAFF. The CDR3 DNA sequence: TGCGCCAGCACAGATACCATGAACACTGAAGCTTTCTTT. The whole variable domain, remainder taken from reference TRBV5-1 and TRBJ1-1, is KAGVTQTPRYLIKTRGQQVTLSCSPISGHRSVSWYQQTPGQGLQFLFEYFSETQRNKGNFPGRFSGRQFSNSRSEMNVSTLELGDSALYLCASTDTMNTEAFFGQGTRLTVV.

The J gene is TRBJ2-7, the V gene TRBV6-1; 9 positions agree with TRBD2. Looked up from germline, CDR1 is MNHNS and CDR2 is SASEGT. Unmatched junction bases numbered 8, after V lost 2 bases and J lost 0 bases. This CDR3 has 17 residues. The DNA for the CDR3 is TGTGCCAGCAGTGAATTTCTTGCTAGCGGGGTCTCCTACGAGCAGTACTTC. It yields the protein CASSEFLASGVSYEQYF.

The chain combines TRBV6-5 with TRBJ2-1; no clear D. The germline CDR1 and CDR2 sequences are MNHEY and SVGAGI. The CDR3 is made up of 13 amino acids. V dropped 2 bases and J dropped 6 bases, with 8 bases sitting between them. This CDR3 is CASSYPSGNEQFF. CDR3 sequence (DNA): TGTGCCAGCAGTTACCCTTCGGGCAATGAGCAGTTCTTC.

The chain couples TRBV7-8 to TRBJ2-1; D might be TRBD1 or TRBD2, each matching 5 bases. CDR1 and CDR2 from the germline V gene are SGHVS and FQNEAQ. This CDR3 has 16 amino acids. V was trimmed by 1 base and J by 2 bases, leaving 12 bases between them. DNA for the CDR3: TGTGCCAGCAGCTTAGGGGACCATCTCCCCTACAATGAGCAGTTCTTC. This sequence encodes CASSLGDHLPYNEQFF.

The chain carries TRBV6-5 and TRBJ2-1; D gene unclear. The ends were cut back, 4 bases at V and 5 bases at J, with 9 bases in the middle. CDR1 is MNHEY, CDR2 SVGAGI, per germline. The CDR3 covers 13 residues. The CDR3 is CASSSEPNNEQFF. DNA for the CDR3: TGTGCCAGCAGTTCTGAGCCGAACAATGAGCAGTTCTTC.